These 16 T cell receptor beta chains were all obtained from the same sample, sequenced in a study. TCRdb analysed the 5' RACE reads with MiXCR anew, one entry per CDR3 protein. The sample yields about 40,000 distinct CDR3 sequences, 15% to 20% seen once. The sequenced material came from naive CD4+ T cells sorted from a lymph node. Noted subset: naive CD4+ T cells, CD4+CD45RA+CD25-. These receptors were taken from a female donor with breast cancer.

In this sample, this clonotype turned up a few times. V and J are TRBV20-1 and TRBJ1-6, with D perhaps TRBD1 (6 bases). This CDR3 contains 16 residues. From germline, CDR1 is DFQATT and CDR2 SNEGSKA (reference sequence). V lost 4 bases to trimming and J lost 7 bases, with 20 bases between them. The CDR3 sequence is CSATGSGGARNSPLHF. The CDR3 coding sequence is TGCAGTGCTACCGGCTCGGGGGGGGCGAGAAATTCACCCCTCCACTTT.

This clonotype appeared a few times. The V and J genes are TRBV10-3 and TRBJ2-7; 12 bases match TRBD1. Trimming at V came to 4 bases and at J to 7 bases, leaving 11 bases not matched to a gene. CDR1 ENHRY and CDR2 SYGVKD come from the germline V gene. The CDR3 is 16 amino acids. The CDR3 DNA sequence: TGTGCCATCAGTGTTCAGATGGGACAGGGGGCACGGGAGCAGTACTTC. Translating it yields CAISVQMGQGAREQYF.

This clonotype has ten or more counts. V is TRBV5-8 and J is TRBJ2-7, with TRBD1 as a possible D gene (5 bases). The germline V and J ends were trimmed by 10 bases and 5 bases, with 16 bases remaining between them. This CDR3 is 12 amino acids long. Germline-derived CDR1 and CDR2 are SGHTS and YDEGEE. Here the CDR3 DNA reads TGTGCCGGCCAGGGATACGGGCACGAGCAGTACTTC. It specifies CAGQGYGHEQYF.

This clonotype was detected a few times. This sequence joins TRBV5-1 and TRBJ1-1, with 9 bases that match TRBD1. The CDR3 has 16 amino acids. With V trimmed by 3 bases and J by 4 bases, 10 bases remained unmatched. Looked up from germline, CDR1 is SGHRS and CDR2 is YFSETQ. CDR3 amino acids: CASSWEQGALSTEAFF. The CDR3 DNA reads TGCGCCAGCAGCTGGGAACAGGGGGCGTTGAGCACTGAAGCTTTCTTT.

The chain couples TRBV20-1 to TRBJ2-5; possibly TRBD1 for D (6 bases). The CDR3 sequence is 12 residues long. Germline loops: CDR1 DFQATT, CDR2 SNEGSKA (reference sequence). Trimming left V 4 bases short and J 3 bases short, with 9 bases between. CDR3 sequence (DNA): TGCAGTGCTACTGGGGGCGAAGAGACCCAGTACTTC. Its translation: CSATGGEETQYF.

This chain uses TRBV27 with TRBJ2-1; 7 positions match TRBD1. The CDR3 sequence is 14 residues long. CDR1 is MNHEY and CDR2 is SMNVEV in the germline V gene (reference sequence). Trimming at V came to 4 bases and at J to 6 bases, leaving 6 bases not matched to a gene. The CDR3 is CASSSWTGTNEQFF. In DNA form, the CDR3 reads TGTGCCAGCAGTTCTTGGACAGGTACCAATGAGCAGTTCTTC.

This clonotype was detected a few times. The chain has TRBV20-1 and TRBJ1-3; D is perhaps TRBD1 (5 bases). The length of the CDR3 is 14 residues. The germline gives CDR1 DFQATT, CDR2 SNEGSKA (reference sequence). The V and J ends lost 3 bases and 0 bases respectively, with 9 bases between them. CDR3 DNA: TGCAGTGCTAGTAGACAGCACTCTGGAAACACCATATATTTT. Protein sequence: CSASRQHSGNTIYF.

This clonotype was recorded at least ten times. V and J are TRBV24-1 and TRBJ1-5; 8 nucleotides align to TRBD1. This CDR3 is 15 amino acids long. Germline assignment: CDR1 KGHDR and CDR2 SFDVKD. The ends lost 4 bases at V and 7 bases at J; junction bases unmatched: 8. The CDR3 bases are TGTGCCACCAGTGACCGCACAGGGGGTGAACAGCCCCAGCATTTT. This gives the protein CATSDRTGGEQPQHF.

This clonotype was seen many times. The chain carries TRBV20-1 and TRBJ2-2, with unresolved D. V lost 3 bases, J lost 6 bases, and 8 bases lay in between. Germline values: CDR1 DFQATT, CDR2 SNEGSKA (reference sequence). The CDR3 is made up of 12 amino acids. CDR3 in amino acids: CSASTWAGELFF. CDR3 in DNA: TGCAGTGCTAGCACGTGGGCCGGGGAGCTGTTTTTT.

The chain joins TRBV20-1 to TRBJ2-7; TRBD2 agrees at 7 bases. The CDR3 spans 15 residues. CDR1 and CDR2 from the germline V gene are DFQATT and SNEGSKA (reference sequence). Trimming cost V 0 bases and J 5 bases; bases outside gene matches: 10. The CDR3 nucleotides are TGCAGTGCTAGAGATGATGGGAGGGCCTTTGACGAGCAGTACTTC. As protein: CSARDDGRAFDEQYF.

This CDR3 reads CASRPGGRSPNTGELFF. The CDR3 DNA follows: TGCGCCAGCCGGCCGGGGGGGCGCTCCCCGAACACCGGGGAGCTGTTTTTT. The chain combines TRBV5-1 with TRBJ2-2; 8 bases map to TRBD2. Per the germline V gene, CDR1 is SGHRS and CDR2 is YFSETQ. The CDR3 has 17 amino acids. The V gene end was trimmed by 7 bases and the J gene end by 0 bases; junction bases not matched to a gene: 11.

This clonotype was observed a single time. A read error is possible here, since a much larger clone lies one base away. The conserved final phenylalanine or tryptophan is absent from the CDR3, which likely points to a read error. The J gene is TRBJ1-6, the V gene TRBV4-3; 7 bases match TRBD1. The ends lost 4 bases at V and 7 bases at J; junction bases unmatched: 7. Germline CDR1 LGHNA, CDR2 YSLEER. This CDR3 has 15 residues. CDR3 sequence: CASSPLGDSNSPLHV. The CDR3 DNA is TGCGCCAGCAGCCCACTAGGGGACAGCAATTCACCCCTCCACGTT.

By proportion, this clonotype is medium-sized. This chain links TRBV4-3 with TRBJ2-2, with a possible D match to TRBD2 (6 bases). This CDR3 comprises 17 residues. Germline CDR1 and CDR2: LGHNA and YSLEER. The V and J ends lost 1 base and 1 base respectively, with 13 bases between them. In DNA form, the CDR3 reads TGCGCCAGCAGCCAAGCCTGGGGACTTCTGAACACCGGGGAGCTGTTTTTT. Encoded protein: CASSQAWGLLNTGELFF.

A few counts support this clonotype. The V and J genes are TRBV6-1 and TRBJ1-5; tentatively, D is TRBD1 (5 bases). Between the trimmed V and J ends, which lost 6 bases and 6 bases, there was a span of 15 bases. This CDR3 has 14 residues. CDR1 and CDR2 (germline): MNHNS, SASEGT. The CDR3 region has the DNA TGTGCCAGCAGCCCCGGCCGACAGCCTCAGCCCCAGCATTTT. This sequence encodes CASSPGRQPQPQHF.

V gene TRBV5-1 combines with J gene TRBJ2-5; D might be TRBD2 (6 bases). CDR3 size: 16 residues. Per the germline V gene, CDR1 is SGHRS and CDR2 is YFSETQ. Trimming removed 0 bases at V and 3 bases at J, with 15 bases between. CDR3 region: CASSLGGGTSKETQYF. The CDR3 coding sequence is TGCGCCAGCAGCTTGGGGGGCGGGACGTCGAAAGAGACCCAGTACTTC.

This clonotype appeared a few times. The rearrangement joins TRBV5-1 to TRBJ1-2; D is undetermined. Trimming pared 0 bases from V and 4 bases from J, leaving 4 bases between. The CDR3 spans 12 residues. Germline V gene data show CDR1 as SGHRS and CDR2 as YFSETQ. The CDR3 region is CASSLDGYGYTF. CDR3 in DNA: TGCGCCAGCAGCTTGGACGGCTATGGCTACACCTTC.